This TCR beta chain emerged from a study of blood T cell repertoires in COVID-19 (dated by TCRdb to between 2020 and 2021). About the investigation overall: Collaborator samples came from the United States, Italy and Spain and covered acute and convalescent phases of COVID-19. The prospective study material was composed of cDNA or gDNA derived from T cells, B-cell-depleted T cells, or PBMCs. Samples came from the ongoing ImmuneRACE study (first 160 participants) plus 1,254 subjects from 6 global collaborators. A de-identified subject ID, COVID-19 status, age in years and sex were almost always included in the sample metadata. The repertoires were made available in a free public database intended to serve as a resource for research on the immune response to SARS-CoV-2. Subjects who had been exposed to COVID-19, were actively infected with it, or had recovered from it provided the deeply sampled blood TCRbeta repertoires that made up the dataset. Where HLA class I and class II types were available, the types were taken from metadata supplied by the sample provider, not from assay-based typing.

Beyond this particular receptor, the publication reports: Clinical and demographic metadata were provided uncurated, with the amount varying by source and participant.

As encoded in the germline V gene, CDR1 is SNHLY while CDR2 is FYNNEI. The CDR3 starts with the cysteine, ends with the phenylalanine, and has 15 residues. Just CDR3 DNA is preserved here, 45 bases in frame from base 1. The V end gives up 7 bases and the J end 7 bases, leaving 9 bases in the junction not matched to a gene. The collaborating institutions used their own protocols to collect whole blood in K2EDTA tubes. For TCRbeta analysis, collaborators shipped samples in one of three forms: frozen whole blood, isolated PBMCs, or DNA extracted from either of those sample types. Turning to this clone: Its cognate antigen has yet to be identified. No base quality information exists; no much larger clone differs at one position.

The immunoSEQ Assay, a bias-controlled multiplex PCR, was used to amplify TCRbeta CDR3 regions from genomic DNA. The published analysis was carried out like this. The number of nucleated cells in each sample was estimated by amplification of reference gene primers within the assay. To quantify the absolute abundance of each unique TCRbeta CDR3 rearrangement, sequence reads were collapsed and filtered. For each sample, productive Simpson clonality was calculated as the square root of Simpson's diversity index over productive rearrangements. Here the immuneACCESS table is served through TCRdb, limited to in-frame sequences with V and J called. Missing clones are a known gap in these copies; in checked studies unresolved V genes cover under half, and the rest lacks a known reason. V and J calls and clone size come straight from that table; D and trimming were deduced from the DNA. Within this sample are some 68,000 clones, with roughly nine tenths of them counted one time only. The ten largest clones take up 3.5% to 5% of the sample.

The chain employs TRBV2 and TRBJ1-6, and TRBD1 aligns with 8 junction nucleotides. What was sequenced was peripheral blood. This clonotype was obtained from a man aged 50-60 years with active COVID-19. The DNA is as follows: TGTGCCAGCACCCTCCCAGGACAGGGAAATTCACCCCTCCACTTT. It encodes CASTLPGQGNSPLHF. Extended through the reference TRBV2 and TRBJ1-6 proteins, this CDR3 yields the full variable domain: EPEVTQTPSHQVTQMGQEVILRCVPISNHLYFYWYRQILGQKVEFLVSFYNNEISEKSEIFDDQFSVERPDGSNFTLKIRSTKLEDSAMYFCASTLPGQGNSPLHFGNGTRLTVT.